Below, 25 T cell receptor beta chains from the same sample are listed, as sequenced in a study of blood T cells in healthy people across ages. Alongside a J-beta primer mix, a sample-barcoded 5' primer served in a second PCR lasting about 7 to 11 cycles. TCRdb re-called the 5' RACE reads with MiXCR, one entry per CDR3 protein. The table records about 720,000 distinct CDR3 sequences, about 24% of them present only once. The sequenced sample consisted of blood. The receptor source for this set is a man between 65 and 80 years old in good health.

The V gene is TRBV20-1, the J gene TRBJ2-5; 12 bases align to TRBD2. The J call may be wrong; the DNA end is better matched by TRBJ2-1. The CDR3 length is 14 residues. Germline CDR1 DFQATT, CDR2 SNEGSKA (reference sequence). In nucleotides, the CDR3 is TGCAGTGCTCCCCGACTAGCGGGAGAAGGTGAGCAGTTCTTC. Translated: CSAPRLAGEGEQFF.

This chain links TRBV6-2 or TRBV6-3 with TRBJ1-5, with TRBD1 matching over 7 bases. Trimming removed 7 bases from V and 0 bases from J; junction bases left unmatched: 9. Per the germline V gene, CDR1 is MNHEY and CDR2 is SVGEGT. This CDR3 spans 16 amino acids. The CDR3 nucleotides read TGTGCCAGCACCTCACAGGGGCCATATAGCAATCAGCCCCAGCATTTT. Protein sequence: CASTSQGPYSNQPQHF.

This clonotype has only a few counts. This sequence joins TRBV12-3 or TRBV12-4 and TRBJ2-2, with D hard to call. CDR3 length: 10 residues. The ends were cut back, 7 bases at V and 10 bases at J, with 7 bases in the middle. The CDR3 bases are TGTGCCAGCAAGCGAGAGGAGCTGTTTTTT. Translation: CASKREELFF.

The rearrangement joins TRBV5-1 to TRBJ2-1; 10 bases are shared with TRBD2. The CDR3 is 15 amino acids. The germline V gene encodes CDR1 SGHRS and CDR2 YFSETQ. With 2 bases clipped from V and 4 bases from J, the junction kept 3 bases outside the gene matches. The CDR3 DNA is TGCGCCAGCAGCTTACCGACTAGCGGGTACAATGAGCAGTTCTTC. Translated, it gives CASSLPTSGYNEQFF.

In DNA form, the CDR3 reads TGCAGTGCTGGGACAGGGGGTCAGCCCCAGCATTTT. Translating it yields CSAGTGGQPQHF. The V call is TRBV20-1, the J call TRBJ1-5, with 11 positions matching TRBD1. Losses at the gene ends were 5 bases for V and 6 bases for J; bases not matched to a gene: 0. The CDR3 totals 12 residues. The germline V gene has CDR1 DFQATT and CDR2 SNEGSKA (reference sequence).

This clonotype has more than one count but fewer than ten. The chain is built from TRBV20-1 and TRBJ2-5; 8 bases map to TRBD2. Trimming cost V 5 bases and J 1 base; bases outside gene matches: 9. Germline assignment: CDR1 DFQATT and CDR2 SNEGSKA (reference sequence). The CDR3 is 15 residues long. The CDR3 sequence: CSAPPGGGSQETQYF. CDR3 sequence (DNA): TGCAGTGCTCCCCCGGGCGGGGGGTCCCAAGAGACCCAGTACTTC.

On this clonotype: The junction and the germline gene differ at one end; a read error may be behind it. This chain connects TRBV3-1 to TRBJ1-4, with D perhaps TRBD1 (5 bases). CDR3 length: 13 residues. The germline CDR1 and CDR2 sequences are LGHDT and YNNKEL (reference sequence). Here the CDR3 DNA reads TGTACCAGCAGCCAAGTTAGGCAGGGATTGTTGTTTTTT. Amino acids: CTSSQVRQGLLFF.

The gene calls are TRBV5-1 and TRBJ2-3; D possibly corresponds to TRBD1 (6 bases). With 4 bases removed from V and 0 bases from J, the gap between germline ends came to 18 bases. Germline V lookup: CDR1 SGHRS, CDR2 YFSETQ. This CDR3 has 17 amino acids. The CDR3 loop is CASSRTGLGTSTDTQYF. The CDR3 DNA is TGCGCCAGCAGCCGAACAGGGTTGGGAACCAGCACAGATACGCAGTATTTT.

The chain employs TRBV20-1 and TRBJ2-5; 9 bases line up with TRBD1. The germline V gene encodes CDR1 DFQATT and CDR2 SNEGSKA (reference sequence). V was pared by 6 bases and J by 4 bases, with 6 bases of the junction left unmatched. The CDR3 runs to 13 residues. The CDR3 DNA reads TGCAGTGCGTTCACAGGGGGCGTAGAGACCCAGTACTTC. Translated: CSAFTGGVETQYF.

This clonotype was counted a few times. The chain joins TRBV7-2 to TRBJ1-1; no definite D call. This CDR3 spans 13 amino acids. Deletions cut 5 bases from V and 3 bases from J, with 10 bases between. Germline CDR1 reads SGHTA; CDR2 reads FQGNSA. This CDR3 reads CASSTEEDTEAFF. The CDR3 DNA reads as TGTGCCAGCAGCACTGAGGAGGACACTGAAGCTTTCTTT.

This clonotype was observed a few times. At one of its ends the junction is not consistent with the germline gene, which may arise from a read error. This CDR3 reads CASSQNLDTKDTQYF. The CDR3 nucleotides read TGTGCCAGCAGCCAAAACTTAGACACTAAAGATACGCAGTACTTT. The chain recombines TRBV7-2 with TRBJ2-3, with D unresolved. The CDR3 totals 15 residues. The germline V gene has CDR1 SGHTA and CDR2 FQGNSA.

The chain has TRBV2 and TRBJ2-3, with 9 nucleotides matching TRBD2. There are 17 residues in the CDR3. Germline V gives CDR1 SNHLY, CDR2 FYNNEI. Losses at the gene ends were 3 bases for V and 4 bases for J; bases not matched to a gene: 11. CDR3 in amino acids: CASSEILAGLRADTQYF. The CDR3 nucleotides are TGTGCCAGCAGTGAGATACTAGCGGGTCTCCGGGCAGATACGCAGTATTTT.

This clonotype has more than one count but fewer than ten. The chain links TRBV6-1 to TRBJ1-4, with a tentative D call TRBD1 (6 bases). Deletions cut 2 bases from V and 6 bases from J, with 13 bases between. The germline CDR1 and CDR2 sequences are MNHNS and SASEGT. The CDR3 is 15 amino acids. CDR3 nucleotide sequence: TGTGCCAGCAGTGAACAGGGGTTCGTGTATGAAAAACTGTTTTTT. As protein: CASSEQGFVYEKLFF.

The chain has TRBV6-2 or TRBV6-3 and TRBJ2-7, with 7 bases lining up with TRBD1. Trimming at V came to 9 bases and at J to 2 bases, leaving 10 bases not matched to a gene. Germline V gene sequence: CDR1 MNHEY, CDR2 SVGEGT. The CDR3 is 14 amino acids. CDR3 DNA: TGTGCCAGTAAACCGGGACAGAAAACCTACGAGCAGTACGTC. This gives the protein CASKPGQKTYEQYV.

The V gene is TRBV5-1, the J gene TRBJ2-5; D may be TRBD1 or TRBD2 (5 bases each). The end of the DNA aligns better with TRBJ2-7, so the J call may be wrong. The CDR3 runs 16 residues. Germline-derived CDR1 and CDR2 are SGHRS and YFSETQ. CDR3 region: CASSFEVRGGIYEQYF. DNA for the CDR3: TGCGCCAGCAGCTTCGAGGTCCGTGGGGGAATATACGAGCAGTACTTC.

This chain joins TRBV28 and TRBJ1-2; D not resolved. From germline, CDR1 is MDHEN and CDR2 SYDVKM. Trimming removed 8 bases from V and 2 bases from J, with 9 bases in between. This CDR3 is 12 amino acids long. In DNA form, the CDR3 reads TGTGCCAGCGCTGGCAGCAACTATGGCTACACCTTC. Its translation: CASAGSNYGYTF.

Ten or more counts support this clonotype. The rearrangement links TRBV18 to TRBJ2-5; D tentatively fits TRBD1 or TRBD2 (5 bases each). The CDR3 runs 13 residues. CDR1 is KGHSH and CDR2 is LQKENI in the germline V gene. V was shortened by 8 bases and J by 2 bases, with 12 bases between the two germline ends. CDR3 DNA: TGTGCCAGCAGTCCCGGGACGCAAGAGACCCAGTACTTC. Translation: CASSPGTQETQYF. Full variable domain (remainder filled in from reference TRBV18 and TRBJ2-5): NAGVMQNPRHLVRRRGQEARLRCSPMKGHSHVYWYRQLPEEGLKFMVYLQKENIIDESGMPKERFSAEFPKEGPSILRIQQVVRGDSAAYFCASSPGTQETQYFGPGTRLLVL.

The chain has TRBV4-2 and TRBJ1-4; 7 nucleotides line up with TRBD1. The CDR3 loop spans 15 amino acids. Germline loops: CDR1 LGHNA, CDR2 YNFKEQ. Trimming at V came to 0 bases and at J to 5 bases, leaving 3 bases not matched to a gene. For the CDR3, the DNA is TGTGCCAGCAGCCAAGAGACAGGGAAAAATGAAAAACTGTTTTTT. Protein: CASSQETGKNEKLFF.

V and J are TRBV7-9 and TRBJ1-3, with D possibly being TRBD1 (5 bases). Germline loops: CDR1 SEHNR, CDR2 FQNEAQ (reference sequence). V was clipped by 1 base and J by 0 bases, with 10 bases between them. CDR3 length equals 16 residues. The CDR3 DNA reads TGTGCCAGCAGCTTAGACCCGGGGCTCTCTGGAAACACCATATATTTT. Amino acid sequence: CASSLDPGLSGNTIYF.

V and J are TRBV20-1 and TRBJ2-2, with a tentative D call TRBD1 (6 bases). V was trimmed by 3 bases and J by 5 bases, leaving 16 bases between them. CDR1 is DFQATT and CDR2 is SNEGSKA in the germline V gene (reference sequence). This CDR3 has 15 residues. The CDR3 region is CSARGAGSDTGELFF. The CDR3 DNA sequence: TGCAGTGCTAGGGGGGCAGGGAGTGATACCGGGGAGCTGTTTTTT.

The genes are TRBV16 and TRBJ1-4, with TRBD1 matching 7 bases. This CDR3 region has 14 residues. Germline CDR1 KGHSY, CDR2 FQNENV. Trimming at V came to 4 bases and at J to 3 bases, leaving 2 bases not matched to a gene. CDR3 in DNA: TGTGCCAGCAGCCGACAGGGTCCTAATGAAAAACTGTTTTTT. It is translated as CASSRQGPNEKLFF.

A few counts support this clonotype. V is TRBV5-5 and J is TRBJ2-6; D remains unclear. Trimming removed 3 bases from V and 0 bases from J, with 10 bases in between. Germline lookup yields CDR1 SGHKS and CDR2 YYEKEE (reference sequence). The CDR3 consists of 16 residues. CDR3 amino acids: CASSSALISGANVLTF. As DNA, the CDR3 is TGTGCCAGCAGCTCAGCTCTGATCTCTGGGGCCAACGTCCTGACTTTC.

The rearrangement links TRBV20-1 to TRBJ1-2, with 7 bases fitting TRBD1. This CDR3 spans 13 amino acids. Trimming took 6 bases from V and 4 from J; bases not matched to a gene: 8. Germline V lookup: CDR1 DFQATT, CDR2 SNEGSKA (reference sequence). The CDR3: CSASTGPLYGYTF. CDR3 nucleotide sequence: TGCAGTGCCTCGACAGGGCCCCTCTATGGCTACACCTTC.

The chain employs TRBV14 and TRBJ2-2; no firm D call. Trimming pared 6 bases from V and 0 bases from J, leaving 5 bases between. Germline V gene lookup returns CDR1 SGHDN and CDR2 FVKESK. This CDR3 is built from 13 residues. The chain's CDR3 is CASRFPNTGELFF. CDR3 bases: TGTGCCAGCAGATTTCCGAACACCGGGGAGCTGTTTTTT.

The CDR3 DNA sequence: TGTGCCAGCAGCCCTCTCCGGGGGCTGGTGGATGAGCAGTTCTTC. This sequence encodes CASSPLRGLVDEQFF. The J gene is TRBJ2-1, the V gene TRBV7-2, with D perhaps assigned TRBD1 or TRBD2 (6 bases each). In germline, CDR1 is SGHTA, CDR2 FQGNSA. Deletions cut 5 bases from V and 8 bases from J, with 19 bases between. The CDR3 is made up of 15 amino acids. The full variable domain, in which reference TRBV7-2 and TRBJ2-1 provide the parts outside the CDR3, is GAGVSQSPSNKVTEKGKDVELRCDPISGHTALYWYRQSLGQGLEFLIYFQGNSAPDKSGLPSDRFSAERTGGSVSTLTIQRTQQEDSAVYLCASSPLRGLVDEQFFGPGTRLTVL.